The 3 T cell receptor beta chains reported below all come from one sample, sequenced in a study of CXCR3-negative and CXCR3-positive naive CD8 T cells. Preparation of TRB cDNA libraries relied on 5' RACE carrying UMI labels. With the 5' RACE reads reprocessed, TCRdb shows one record per CDR3 protein and no DNA. This table lists 50,000 to 65,000 distinct CDR3 sequences. Sequencing was done on a sample of memory CD8+ T cells from blood. These receptors were taken from a human donor in good health. Some clones in this sample may be carry-over from other donors' samples.

This chain connects TRBV4-1 to TRBJ2-1; TCRdb's D call, TRBD1, is unchecked because there is no DNA. From germline, CDR1 is MGHRA and CDR2 YSYEKL. This CDR3 is built from 14 residues. CDR3 amino acids: CASSQDLQVREQFF.

This chain joins TRBV7-9 and TRBJ1-5; as DNA is missing, the TRBD1 call by TCRdb cannot be tested. There are 17 residues in the CDR3. Germline V lookup: CDR1 SEHNR, CDR2 FQNEAQ (reference sequence). The CDR3 here is CASSAALGTDFNQPQHF.

V usage is TRBV29-1 and J usage is TRBJ1-2. This CDR3 comprises 14 residues. Germline V CDR1 and CDR2: SQVTM, ANQGSEA. The CDR3 protein is CSVDDSVANYGYTF. The full variable domain, with the rest looked up from reference TRBV29-1 and TRBJ1-2, is SAVISQKPSRDICQRGTSLTIQCQVDSQVTMMFWYRQQPGQSLTLIATANQGSEATYESGFVIDKFPISRPNLTFSTLTVSNMSPEDSSIYLCSVDDSVANYGYTFGSGTRLTVV.